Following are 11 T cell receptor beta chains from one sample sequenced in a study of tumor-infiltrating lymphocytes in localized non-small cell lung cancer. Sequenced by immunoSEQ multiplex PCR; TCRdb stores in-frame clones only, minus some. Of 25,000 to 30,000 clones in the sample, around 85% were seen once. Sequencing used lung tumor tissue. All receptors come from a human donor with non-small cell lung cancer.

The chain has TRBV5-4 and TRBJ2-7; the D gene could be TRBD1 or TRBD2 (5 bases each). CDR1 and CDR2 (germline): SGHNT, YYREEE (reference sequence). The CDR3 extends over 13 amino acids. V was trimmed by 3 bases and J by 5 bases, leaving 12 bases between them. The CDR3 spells CASSSVGRNEQYF. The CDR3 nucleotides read TGTGCCAGCAGCTCGGTGGGACGGAACGAGCAGTACTTC.

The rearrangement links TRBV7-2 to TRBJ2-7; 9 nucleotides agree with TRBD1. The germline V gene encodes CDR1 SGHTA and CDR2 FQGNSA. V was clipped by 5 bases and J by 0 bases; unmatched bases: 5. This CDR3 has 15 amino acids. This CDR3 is CASSPGQGSSYEQYF. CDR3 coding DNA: TGTGCCAGCAGCCCAGGACAGGGGAGCTCCTACGAGCAGTACTTC. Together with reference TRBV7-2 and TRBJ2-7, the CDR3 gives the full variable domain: GAGVSQSPSNKVTEKGKDVELRCDPISGHTALYWYRQSLGQGLEFLIYFQGNSAPDKSGLPSDRFSAERTGGSVSTLTIQRTQQEDSAVYLCASSPGQGSSYEQYFGPGTRLTVT.

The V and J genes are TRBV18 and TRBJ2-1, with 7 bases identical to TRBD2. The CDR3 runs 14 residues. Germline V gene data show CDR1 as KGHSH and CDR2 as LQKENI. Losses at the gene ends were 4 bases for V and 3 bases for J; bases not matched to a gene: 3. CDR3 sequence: CASSLPGGYNEQFF. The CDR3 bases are TGTGCCAGCTCACTTCCGGGGGGCTACAATGAGCAGTTCTTC.

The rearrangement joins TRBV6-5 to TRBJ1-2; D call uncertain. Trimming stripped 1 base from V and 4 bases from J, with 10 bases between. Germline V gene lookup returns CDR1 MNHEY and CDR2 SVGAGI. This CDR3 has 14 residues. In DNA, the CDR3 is TGTGCCAGCAGTTACTTCTTGGGATCCTATGGCTACACCTTC. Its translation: CASSYFLGSYGYTF.

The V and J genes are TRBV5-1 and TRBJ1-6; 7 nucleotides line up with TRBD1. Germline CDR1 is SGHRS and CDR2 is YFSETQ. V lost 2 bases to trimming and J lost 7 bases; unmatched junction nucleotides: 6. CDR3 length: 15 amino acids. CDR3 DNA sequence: TGCGCCAGCAGCTTAAACAGGGGTCCCAATTCACCCCTCCACTTT. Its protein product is CASSLNRGPNSPLHF.

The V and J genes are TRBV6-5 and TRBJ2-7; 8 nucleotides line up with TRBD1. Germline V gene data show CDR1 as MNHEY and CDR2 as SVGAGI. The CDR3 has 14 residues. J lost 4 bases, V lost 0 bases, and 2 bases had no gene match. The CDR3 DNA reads TGTGCCAGCAGTTACTCGCGGACAGGGTACGAGCAGTACTTC. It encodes CASSYSRTGYEQYF.

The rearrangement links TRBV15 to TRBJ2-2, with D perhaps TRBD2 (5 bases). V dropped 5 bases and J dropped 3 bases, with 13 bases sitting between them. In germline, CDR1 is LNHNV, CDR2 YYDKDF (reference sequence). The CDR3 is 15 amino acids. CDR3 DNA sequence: TGTGCCACCAGCCCAAGGACTGGTTACACCGGGGAGCTGTTTTTT. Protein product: CATSPRTGYTGELFF.

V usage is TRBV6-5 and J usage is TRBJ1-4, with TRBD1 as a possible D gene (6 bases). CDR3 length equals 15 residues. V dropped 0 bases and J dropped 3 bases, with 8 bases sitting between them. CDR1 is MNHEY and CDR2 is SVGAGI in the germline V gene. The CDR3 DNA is TGTGCCAGCAGTTACTCCGGGGGCCCTAATGAAAAACTGTTTTTT. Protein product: CASSYSGGPNEKLFF.

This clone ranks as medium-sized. The CDR3 DNA is TGTGCCAGCTCACCGGAACGGATCAATCAGCCCCAGCATTTT. Translation: CASSPERINQPQHF. The chain links TRBV18 to TRBJ1-5; D ambiguous. CDR3 size: 14 residues. CDR1 and CDR2 (germline): KGHSH, LQKENI. V was trimmed by 3 bases and J by 3 bases, leaving 9 bases between them.

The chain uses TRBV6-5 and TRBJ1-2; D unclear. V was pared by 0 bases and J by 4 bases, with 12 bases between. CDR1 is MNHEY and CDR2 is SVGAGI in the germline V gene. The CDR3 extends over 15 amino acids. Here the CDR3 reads CASSYSSWTTYGYTF. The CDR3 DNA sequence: TGTGCCAGCAGTTACTCTTCTTGGACGACCTATGGCTACACCTTC.

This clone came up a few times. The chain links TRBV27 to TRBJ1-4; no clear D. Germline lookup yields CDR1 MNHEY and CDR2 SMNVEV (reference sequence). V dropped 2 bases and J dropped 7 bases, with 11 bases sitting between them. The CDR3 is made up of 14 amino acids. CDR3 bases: TGTGCCAGCAGTTTAGGGCGTCGGTCTGAAAAACTGTTTTTT. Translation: CASSLGRRSEKLFF.